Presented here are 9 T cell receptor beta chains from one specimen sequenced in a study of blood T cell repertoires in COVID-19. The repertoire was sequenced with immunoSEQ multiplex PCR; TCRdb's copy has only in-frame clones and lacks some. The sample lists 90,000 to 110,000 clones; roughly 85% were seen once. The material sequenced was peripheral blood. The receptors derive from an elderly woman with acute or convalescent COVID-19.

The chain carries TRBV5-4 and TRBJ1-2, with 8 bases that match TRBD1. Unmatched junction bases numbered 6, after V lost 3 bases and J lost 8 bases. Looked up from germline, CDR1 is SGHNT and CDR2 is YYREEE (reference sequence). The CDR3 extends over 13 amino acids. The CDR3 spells CASSSDRESGYTF. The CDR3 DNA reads TGTGCCAGCAGCTCGGACAGGGAGAGCGGCTACACCTTC.

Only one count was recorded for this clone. CDR3 nucleotide sequence: TGTGCCACCAGCACCGGACTCGGGACAGGGGGCACCGGGGAGCTGTTTTTT. This gives the protein CATSTGLGTGGTGELFF. J is TRBJ2-2 and V is TRBV15; 11 bases line up with TRBD1. From germline, CDR1 is LNHNV and CDR2 YYDKDF (reference sequence). CDR3 length: 17 residues. With V trimmed by 4 bases and J by 4 bases, 8 bases remained unmatched.

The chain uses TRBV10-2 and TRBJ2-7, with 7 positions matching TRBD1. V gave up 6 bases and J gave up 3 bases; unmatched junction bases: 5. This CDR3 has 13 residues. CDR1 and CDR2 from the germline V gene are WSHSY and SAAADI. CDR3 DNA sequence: TGCGCCAGCAGAGCCGGGACAGTCTACGAGCAGTACTTC. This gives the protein CASRAGTVYEQYF.

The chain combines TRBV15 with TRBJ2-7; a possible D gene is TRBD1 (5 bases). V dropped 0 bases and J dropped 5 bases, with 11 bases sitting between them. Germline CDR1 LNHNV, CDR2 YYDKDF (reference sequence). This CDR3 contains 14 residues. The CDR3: CATSRDRLGHEQYV. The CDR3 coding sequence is TGTGCCACCAGCAGAGATCGATTGGGGCACGAGCAGTACGTC.

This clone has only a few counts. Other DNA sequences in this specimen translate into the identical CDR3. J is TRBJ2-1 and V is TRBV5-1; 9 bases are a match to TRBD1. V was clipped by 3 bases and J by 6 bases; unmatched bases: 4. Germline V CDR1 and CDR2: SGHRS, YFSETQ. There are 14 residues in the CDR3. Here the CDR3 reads CASSSQGAGNEQFF. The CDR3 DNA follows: TGCGCCAGCAGCTCACAGGGGGCCGGCAATGAGCAGTTCTTC.

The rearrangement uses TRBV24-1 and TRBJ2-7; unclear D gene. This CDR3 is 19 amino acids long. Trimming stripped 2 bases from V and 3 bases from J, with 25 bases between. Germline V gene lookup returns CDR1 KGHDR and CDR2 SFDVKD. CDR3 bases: TGTGCCACCAGTGATTCCCCCGGGTCTGCTGGCGGAGTGCACTACGAGCAGTACTTC. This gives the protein CATSDSPGSAGGVHYEQYF.

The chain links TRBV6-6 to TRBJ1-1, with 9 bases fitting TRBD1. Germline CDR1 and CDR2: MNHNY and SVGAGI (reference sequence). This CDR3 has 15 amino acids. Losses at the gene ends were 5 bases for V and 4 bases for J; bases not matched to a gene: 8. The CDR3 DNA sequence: TGTGCCAGCAGTGCTCCGGGACAGGGTCTCACTGAAGCTTTCTTT. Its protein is CASSAPGQGLTEAFF.

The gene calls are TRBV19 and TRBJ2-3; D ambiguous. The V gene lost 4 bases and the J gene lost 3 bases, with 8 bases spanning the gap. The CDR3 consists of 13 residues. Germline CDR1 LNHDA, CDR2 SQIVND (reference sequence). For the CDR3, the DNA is TGTGCCAGTAGTACACGGGTTACAGATACGCAGTATTTT. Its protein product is CASSTRVTDTQYF.

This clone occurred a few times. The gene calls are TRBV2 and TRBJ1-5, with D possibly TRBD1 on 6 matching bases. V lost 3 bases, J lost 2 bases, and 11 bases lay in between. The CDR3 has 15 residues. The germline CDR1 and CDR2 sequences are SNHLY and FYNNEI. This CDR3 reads CASSDSGGGNQPQHF. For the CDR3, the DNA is TGTGCCAGCAGTGATTCGGGGGGCGGCAATCAGCCCCAGCATTTT.